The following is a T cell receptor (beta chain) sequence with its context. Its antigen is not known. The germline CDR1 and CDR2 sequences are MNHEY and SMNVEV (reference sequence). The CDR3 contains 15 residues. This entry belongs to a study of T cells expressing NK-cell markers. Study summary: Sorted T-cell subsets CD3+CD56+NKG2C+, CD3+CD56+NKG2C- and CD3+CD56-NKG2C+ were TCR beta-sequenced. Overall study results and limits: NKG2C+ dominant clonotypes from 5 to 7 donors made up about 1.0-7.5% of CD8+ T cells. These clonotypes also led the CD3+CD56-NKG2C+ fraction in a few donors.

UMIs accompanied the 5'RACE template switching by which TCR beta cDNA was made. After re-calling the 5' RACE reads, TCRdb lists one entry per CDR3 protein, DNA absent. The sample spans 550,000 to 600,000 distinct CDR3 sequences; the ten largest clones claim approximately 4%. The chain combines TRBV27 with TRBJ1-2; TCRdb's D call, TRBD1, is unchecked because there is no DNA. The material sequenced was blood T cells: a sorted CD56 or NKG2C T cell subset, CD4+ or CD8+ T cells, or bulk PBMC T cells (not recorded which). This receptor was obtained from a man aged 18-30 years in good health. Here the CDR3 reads CASSFSDRGNYGYTF.